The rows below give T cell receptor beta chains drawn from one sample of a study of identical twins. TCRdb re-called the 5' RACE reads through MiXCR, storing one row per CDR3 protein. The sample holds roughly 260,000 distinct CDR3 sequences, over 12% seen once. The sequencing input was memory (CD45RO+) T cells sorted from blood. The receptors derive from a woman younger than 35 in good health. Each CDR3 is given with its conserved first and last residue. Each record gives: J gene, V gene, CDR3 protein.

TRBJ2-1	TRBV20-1	CCARLRRGTIYNEQFF
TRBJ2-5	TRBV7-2	CASSSMGVETQYF
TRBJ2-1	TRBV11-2	CASSLGRGTSSSEQFF
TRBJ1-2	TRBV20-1	CSARDSNKGYGYTF
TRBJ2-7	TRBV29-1	CSGGVGNEQYF
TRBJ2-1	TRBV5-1	CASSLGNSYNEQFF
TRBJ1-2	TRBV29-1	CSVAGESNYGYTF
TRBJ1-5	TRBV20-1	CSATNPGGGLNQPQHF
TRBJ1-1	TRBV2	CASREDRETEAFF
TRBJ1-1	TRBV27	CASSSALPGQWDTEAFF
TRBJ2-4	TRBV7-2	CASTNGAGAKNIQYF
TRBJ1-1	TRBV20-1	CSARTENEAFF
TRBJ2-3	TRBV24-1	CATRITGALADTQYF
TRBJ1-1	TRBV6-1	CASSEMYTEAFF
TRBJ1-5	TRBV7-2	CASSGTREQPQHF
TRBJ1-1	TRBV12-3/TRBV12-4	CASSLVGGNTEAFF
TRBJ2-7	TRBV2	CASSKPTSGTYPDEQYF
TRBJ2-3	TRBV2	CARNKDTQYF
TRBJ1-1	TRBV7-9	CASSPGDGWLAFF
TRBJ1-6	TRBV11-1	CASSLQQGKNSPLHF
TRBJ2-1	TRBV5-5	CASSFGGTYLGDEQFF
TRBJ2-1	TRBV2	CASMTTHTGRHNEQFF
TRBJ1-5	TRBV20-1	CSAVQGWDQPQHF
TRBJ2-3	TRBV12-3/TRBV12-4	CASSSRLAADTQYF
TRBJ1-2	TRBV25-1	CASSESAGGGGYTF
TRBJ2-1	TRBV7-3	CASSHPDYNEQFF
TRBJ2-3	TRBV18	CASSPFGQGSPDTQYF
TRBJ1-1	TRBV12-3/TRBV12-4	CASSSYLNLEAFF
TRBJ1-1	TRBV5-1	CASSTGQGAFPKAFF
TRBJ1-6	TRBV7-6	CASSLARPLSPLHF
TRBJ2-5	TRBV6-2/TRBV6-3	CASSYRAQETQYF
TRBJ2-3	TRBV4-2	CASSQDRGGATDTQYF
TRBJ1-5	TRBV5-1	CASSLATGGNQPQHF
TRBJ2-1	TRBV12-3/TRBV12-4	CASRQRSSGQFF
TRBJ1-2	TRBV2	CASSLRQGSSGYTF
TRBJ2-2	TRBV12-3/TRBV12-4	CASSLAGTLRRELFF